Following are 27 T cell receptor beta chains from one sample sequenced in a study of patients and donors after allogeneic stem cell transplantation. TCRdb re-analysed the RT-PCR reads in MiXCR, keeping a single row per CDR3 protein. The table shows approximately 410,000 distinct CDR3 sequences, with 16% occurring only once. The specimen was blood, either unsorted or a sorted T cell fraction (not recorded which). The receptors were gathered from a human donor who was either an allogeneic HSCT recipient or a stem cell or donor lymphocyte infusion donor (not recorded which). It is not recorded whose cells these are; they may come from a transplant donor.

The CDR3 sequence: CAWSAGTSYGYTF. The CDR3, as DNA: TGTGCCTGGAGCGCCGGGACGAGCTATGGCTACACCTTC. The chain couples TRBV30 to TRBJ1-2; the D gene is possibly TRBD1 (5 bases). The V end was cut by 3 bases, the J end by 4 bases, with 12 bases between. The CDR3 loop spans 13 amino acids. Per germline, CDR1 GTSNPN and CDR2 SVGIG (reference sequence).

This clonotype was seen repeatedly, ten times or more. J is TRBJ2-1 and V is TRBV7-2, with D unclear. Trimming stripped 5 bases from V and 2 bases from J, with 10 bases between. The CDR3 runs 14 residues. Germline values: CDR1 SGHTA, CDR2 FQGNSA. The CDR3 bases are TGTGCCAGCAGCCCCGTGGACCCCTACAATGAGCAGTTCTTC. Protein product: CASSPVDPYNEQFF.

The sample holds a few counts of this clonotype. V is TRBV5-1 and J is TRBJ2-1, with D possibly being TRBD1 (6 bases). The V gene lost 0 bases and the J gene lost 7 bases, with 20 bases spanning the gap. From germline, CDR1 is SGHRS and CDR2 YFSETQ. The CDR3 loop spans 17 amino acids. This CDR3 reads CASSLGTGRTLINEQFF. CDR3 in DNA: TGCGCCAGCAGCTTGGGTACAGGGCGGACTTTGATAAATGAGCAGTTCTTC. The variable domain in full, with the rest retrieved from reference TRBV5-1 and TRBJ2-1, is KAGVTQTPRYLIKTRGQQVTLSCSPISGHRSVSWYQQTPGQGLQFLFEYFSETQRNKGNFPGRFSGRQFSNSRSEMNVSTLELGDSALYLCASSLGTGRTLINEQFFGPGTRLTVL.

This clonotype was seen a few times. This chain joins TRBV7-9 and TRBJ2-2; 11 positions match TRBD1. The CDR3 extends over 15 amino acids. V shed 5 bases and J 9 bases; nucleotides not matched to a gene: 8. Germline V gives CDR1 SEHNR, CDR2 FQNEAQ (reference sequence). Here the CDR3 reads CASSRAGQGARELFF. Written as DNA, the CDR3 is TGTGCCAGCAGCCGAGCTGGACAGGGGGCTCGGGAGCTGTTTTTT.

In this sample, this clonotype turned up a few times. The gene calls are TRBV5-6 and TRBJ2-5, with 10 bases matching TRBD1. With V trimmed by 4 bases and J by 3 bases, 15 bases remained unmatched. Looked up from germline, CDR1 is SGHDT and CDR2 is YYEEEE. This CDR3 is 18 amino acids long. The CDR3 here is CASSLNLGQGVEKETQYF. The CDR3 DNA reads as TGTGCCAGCAGCCTGAACCTCGGACAGGGGGTAGAGAAAGAGACCCAGTACTTC.

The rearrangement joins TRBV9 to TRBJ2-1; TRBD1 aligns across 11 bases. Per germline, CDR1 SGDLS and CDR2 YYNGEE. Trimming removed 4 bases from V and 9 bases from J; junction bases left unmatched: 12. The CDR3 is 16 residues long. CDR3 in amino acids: CASSSPGQGVWGEQFF. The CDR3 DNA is TGTGCCAGCAGCAGCCCGGGACAGGGGGTGTGGGGTGAGCAGTTCTTC.

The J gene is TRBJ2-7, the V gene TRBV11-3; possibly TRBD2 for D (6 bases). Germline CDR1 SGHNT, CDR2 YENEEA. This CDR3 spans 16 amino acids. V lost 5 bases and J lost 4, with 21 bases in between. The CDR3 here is CASSEGSGRGSYEQYF. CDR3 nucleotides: TGTGCCAGCAGCGAGGGAAGCGGCCGGGGGTCTTACGAGCAGTACTTC.

The CDR3: CASSQGNRGRMEFTEAFF. The CDR3 DNA reads TGCGCCAGCAGCCAAGGGAACCGGGGGCGCATGGAATTCACTGAAGCTTTCTTT. The V call is TRBV4-1, the J call TRBJ1-1, with a possible D match to TRBD1 (6 bases). From germline, CDR1 is MGHRA and CDR2 YSYEKL. The length of the CDR3 is 18 residues. V lost 1 base, J lost 4 bases, and 22 bases lay in between.

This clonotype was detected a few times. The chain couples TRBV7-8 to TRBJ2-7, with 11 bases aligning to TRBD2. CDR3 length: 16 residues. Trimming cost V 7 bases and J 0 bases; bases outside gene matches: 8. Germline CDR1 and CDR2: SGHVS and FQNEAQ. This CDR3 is CASTGYGTSGSYEQYF. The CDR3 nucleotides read TGTGCCAGCACCGGGTACGGGACTAGCGGCTCCTACGAGCAGTACTTC.

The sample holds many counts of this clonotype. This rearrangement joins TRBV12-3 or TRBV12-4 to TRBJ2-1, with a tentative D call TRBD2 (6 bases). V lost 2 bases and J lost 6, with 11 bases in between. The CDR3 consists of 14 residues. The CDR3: CASSLSVAANEQFF. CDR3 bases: TGTGCCAGCAGTTTATCGGTAGCGGCCAATGAGCAGTTCTTC.

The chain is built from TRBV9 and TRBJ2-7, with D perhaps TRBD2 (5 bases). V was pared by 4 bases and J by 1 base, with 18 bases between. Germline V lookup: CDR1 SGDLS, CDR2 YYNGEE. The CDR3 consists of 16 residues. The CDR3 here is CASSPSPDYFSYEQYF. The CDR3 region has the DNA TGTGCCAGCAGCCCTAGCCCAGATTACTTTTCCTACGAGCAGTACTTC.

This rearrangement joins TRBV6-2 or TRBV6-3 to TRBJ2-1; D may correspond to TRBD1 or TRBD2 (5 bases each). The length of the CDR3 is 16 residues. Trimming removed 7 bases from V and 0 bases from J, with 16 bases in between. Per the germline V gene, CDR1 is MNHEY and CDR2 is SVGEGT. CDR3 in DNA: TGTGCCAGCACCCCGGGACGGTTGTACTCCTACAATGAGCAGTTCTTC. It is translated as CASTPGRLYSYNEQFF.

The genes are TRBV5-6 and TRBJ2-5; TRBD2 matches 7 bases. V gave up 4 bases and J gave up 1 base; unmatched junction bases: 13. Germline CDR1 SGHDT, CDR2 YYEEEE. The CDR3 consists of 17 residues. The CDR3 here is CASSPRWAGDCQETQYF. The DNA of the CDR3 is TGTGCCAGCAGCCCTAGGTGGGCGGGAGATTGCCAAGAGACCCAGTACTTC. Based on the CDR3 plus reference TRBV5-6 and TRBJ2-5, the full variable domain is DAGVTQSPTHLIKTRGQQVTLRCSPKSGHDTVSWYQQALGQGPQFIFQYYEEEERQRGNFPDRFSGHQFPNYSSELNVNALLLGDSALYLCASSPRWAGDCQETQYFGPGTRLLVL.

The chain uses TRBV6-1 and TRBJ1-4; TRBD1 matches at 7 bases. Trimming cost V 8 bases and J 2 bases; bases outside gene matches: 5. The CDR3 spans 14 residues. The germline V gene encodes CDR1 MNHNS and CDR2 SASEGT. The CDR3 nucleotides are TGTGCCAGCCGCCTGACAGGGACTAATGAAAAACTGTTTTTT. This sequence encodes CASRLTGTNEKLFF.

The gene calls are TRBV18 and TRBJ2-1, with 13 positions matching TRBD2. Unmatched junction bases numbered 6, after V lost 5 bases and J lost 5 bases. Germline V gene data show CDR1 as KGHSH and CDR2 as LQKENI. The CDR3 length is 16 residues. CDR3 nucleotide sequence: TGTGCCAGCTCAAAGCCCGGGACTAGCGGGAACAATGAGCAGTTCTTC. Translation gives CASSKPGTSGNNEQFF.

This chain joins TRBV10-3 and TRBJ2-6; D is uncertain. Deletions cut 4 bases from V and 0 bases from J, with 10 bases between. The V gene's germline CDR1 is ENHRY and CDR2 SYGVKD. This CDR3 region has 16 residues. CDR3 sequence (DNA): TGTGCCATCAGTGCTGACGGCCTCTCTGGGGCCAACGTCCTGACTTTC. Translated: CAISADGLSGANVLTF.

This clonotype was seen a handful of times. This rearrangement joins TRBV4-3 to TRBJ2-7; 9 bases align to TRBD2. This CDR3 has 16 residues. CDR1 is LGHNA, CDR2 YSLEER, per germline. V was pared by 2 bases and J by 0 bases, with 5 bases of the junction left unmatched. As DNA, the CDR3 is TGCGCCAGCAGCCAAAACATAGCGGGGGCCTCCTACGAGCAGTACTTC. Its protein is CASSQNIAGASYEQYF.

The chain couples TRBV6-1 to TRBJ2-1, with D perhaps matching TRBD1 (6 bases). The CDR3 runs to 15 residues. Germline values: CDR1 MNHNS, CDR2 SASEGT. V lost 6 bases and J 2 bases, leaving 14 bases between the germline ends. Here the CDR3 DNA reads TGTGCCAGCAGCTCGGACAGACCAACCTACAATGAGCAGTTCTTC. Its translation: CASSSDRPTYNEQFF.

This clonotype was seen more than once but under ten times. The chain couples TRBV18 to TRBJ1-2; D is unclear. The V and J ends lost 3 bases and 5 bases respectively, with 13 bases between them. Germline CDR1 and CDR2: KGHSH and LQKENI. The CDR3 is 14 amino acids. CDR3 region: CASSPVAASYGYTF. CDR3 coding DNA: TGTGCCAGCTCACCGGTCGCGGCCTCGTATGGCTACACCTTC.

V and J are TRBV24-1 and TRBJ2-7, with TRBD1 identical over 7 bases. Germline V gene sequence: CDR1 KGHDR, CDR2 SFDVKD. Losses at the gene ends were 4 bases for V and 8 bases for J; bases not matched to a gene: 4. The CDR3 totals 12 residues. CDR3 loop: CATSELTGQQYF. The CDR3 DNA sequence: TGTGCCACCAGTGAATTGACAGGGCAGCAGTACTTC.

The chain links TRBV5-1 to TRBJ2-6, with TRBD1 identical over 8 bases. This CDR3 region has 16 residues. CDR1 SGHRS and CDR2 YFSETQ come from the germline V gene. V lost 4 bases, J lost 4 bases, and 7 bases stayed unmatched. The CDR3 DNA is TGCGCCAGCAGCCAGGGGGCGGGGACCGGGGCCAACGTCCTGACTTTC. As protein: CASSQGAGTGANVLTF.

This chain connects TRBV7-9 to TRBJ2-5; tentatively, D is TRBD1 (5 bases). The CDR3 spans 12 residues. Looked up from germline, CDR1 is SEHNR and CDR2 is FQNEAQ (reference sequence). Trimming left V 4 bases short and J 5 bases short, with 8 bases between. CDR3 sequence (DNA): TGTGCCAGCAGCTCCCACAGGGAGACCCAGTACTTC. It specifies CASSSHRETQYF. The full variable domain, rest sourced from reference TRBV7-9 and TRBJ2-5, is DTGVSQNPRHKITKRGQNVTFRCDPISEHNRLYWYRQTLGQGPEFLTYFQNEAQLEKSRLLSDRFSAERPKGSFSTLEIQRTEQGDSAMYLCASSSHRETQYFGPGTRLLVL.

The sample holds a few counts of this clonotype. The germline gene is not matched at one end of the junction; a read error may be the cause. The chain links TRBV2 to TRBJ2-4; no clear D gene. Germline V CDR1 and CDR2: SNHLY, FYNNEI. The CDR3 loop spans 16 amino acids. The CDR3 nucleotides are TGTCCCAGCAGTGAGGCGGTAATCCTAGCCAAAAACATTCAGTACTTC. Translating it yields CPSSEAVILAKNIQYF.

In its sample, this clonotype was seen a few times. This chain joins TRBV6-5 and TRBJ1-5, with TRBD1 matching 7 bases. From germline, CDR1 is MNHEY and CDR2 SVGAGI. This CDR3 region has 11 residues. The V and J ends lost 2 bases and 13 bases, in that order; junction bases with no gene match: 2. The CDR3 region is CASSYKGQQHF. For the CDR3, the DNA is TGTGCCAGCAGTTACAAGGGACAGCAGCATTTT.

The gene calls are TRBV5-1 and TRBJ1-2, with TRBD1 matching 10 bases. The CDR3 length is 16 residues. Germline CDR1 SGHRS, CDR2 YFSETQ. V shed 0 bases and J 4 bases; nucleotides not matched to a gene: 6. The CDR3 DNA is TGCGCCAGCAGCTTGGAGACAGGGGGCACTCTCTATGGCTACACCTTC. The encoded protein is CASSLETGGTLYGYTF.

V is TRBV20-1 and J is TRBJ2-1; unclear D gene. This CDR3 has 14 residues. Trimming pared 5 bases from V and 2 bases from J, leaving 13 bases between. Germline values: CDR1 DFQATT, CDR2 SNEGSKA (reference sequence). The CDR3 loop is CSAESPQAYNEQFF. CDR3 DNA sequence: TGCAGTGCTGAGAGCCCTCAGGCCTACAATGAGCAGTTCTTC.

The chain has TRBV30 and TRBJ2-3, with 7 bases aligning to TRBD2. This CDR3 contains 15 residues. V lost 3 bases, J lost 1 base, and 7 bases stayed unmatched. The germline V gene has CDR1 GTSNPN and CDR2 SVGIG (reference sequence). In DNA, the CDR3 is TGTGCCTGGAGGTTAAGGGGAGGGGGCACAGATACGCAGTATTTT. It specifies CAWRLRGGGTDTQYF.